This passage covers 5 T cell receptor beta chains from one sample sequenced in a study of T cell clones after liver transplantation. Assay: immunoSEQ multiplex PCR; the TCRdb copy retains only in-frame clones and omits some. The sample yields about 15,000 clones, about four fifths seen once. The sample here was CD8+ T cells from blood, taken around 44 months after liver transplant. The source of these receptors is a human patient who received a liver transplant. Some T cells may be transferred from the graft donor.

This clone was observed once. This likely stems from a read error, as it lies one base from a far larger clone. This CDR3 reads CASSLEGVWNGYTF. DNA for the CDR3: TGTGCCAGCAGTTTAGAGGGGGTTTGGAATGGCTACACCTTC. The chain employs TRBV28 and TRBJ1-2; weak D call: TRBD1 (6 bases). Germline CDR1 and CDR2: MDHEN and SYDVKM. CDR3 length: 14 residues. With 2 bases removed from V and 6 bases from J, the gap between germline ends came to 13 bases.

The CDR3 region has the DNA TGTGCCAGCAGCTCAGACGGGTACAATGAGCAGTTCTTC. Translation gives CASSSDGYNEQFF. The V gene is TRBV27, the J gene TRBJ2-1; D remains unclear. The CDR3 has 13 amino acids. Deletions cut 6 bases from V and 4 bases from J, with 10 bases between. The V gene's germline CDR1 is MNHEY and CDR2 SMNVEV (reference sequence).

The J gene is TRBJ2-2, the V gene TRBV7-6; D gene unclear. Deletions cut 0 bases from V and 7 bases from J, with 3 bases between. The CDR3 spans 12 residues. CDR1 is SGHVS, CDR2 FNYEAQ, per germline. The CDR3 loop is CASSLALGELFF. For the CDR3, the DNA is TGTGCCAGCAGCTTAGCGCTCGGGGAGCTGTTTTTT.

The chain has TRBV28 and TRBJ1-2; TRBD1 agrees at 8 bases. This CDR3 spans 14 amino acids. Unmatched junction bases numbered 4, after V lost 5 bases and J lost 2 bases. CDR1 is MDHEN, CDR2 SYDVKM, per germline. The CDR3 sequence is CASSRRDRNYGYTF. The CDR3 nucleotides are TGTGCCAGCAGTCGCCGGGACAGGAACTATGGCTACACCTTC.

This clone was counted only a few times. The V call is TRBV5-5, the J call TRBJ1-6, with unresolved D. The CDR3 runs to 11 residues. Germline values: CDR1 SGHKS, CDR2 YYEKEE (reference sequence). V was pared by 2 bases and J by 13 bases, with 7 bases between. CDR3 protein: CASSLRIPLHF. As DNA, the CDR3 is TGTGCCAGCAGCTTACGTATTCCCCTCCACTTT.